This TCR beta chain was captured by sequencing in a study of siplizumab effects on memory and regulatory T cells. Points from the study as a whole: Few alloreactive clones mapped to unstimulated subsets. Naive T cells appeared more diverse than memory cells and seemed to be major alloresponse contributors.

Generated by immunoSEQ multiplex PCR, the TCRdb table keeps only in-frame clones and is missing some. The table has 55,000 to 65,000 clones, just over 95% seen once. As regards this clone: Its antigen is unidentified.

The sample taken for sequencing was naive CD8+ T cells sorted from blood. The receptor was derived from a human donor in good health.

The CDR3 here is CASSLEGGSRTYEQYF. CDR3 DNA: TGCGCCAGCAGCTTGGAGGGCGGGAGCAGAACCTACGAGCAGTACTTC. The chain combines TRBV5-1 with TRBJ2-7, with 7 bases aligning to TRBD2. V lost 0 bases and J lost 2; bases outside the gene matches: 8. The CDR3 is 16 residues long. Germline V gene data show CDR1 as SGHRS and CDR2 as YFSETQ.